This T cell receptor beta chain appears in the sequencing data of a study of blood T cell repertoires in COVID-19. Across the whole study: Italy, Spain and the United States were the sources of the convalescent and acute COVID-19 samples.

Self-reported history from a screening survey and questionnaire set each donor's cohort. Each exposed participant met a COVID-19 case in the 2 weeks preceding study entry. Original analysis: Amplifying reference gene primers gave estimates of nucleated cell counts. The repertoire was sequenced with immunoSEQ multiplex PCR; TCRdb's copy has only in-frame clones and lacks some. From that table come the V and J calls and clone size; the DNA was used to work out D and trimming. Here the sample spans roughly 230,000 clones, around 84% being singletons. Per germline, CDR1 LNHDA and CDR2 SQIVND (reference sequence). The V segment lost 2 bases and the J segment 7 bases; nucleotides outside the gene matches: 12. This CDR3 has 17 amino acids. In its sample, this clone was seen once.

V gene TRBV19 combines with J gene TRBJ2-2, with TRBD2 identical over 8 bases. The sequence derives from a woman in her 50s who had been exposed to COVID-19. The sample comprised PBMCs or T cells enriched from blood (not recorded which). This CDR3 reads CASSIRASGGVIGELFF. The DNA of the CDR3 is TGTGCCAGTAGTATAAGAGCGAGCGGGGGTGTAATCGGGGAGCTGTTTTTT.